Below are 26 T cell receptor beta chains sequenced from a single sample in a study of early T cells in non-severe SARS-CoV-2 infection. TCRdb fed the 5' RACE reads into MiXCR, producing one record per CDR3 protein. The table includes about 89,000 distinct CDR3 sequences, approximately 16% detected once. The input for sequencing was whole blood, taken at baseline. The receptors originated from an adult who was a healthcare worker with PCR-confirmed SARS-CoV-2 infection or an uninfected control (not recorded which).

This chain uses TRBV2 with TRBJ2-3, with D possibly being TRBD2 (6 bases). Trimming removed 6 bases at V and 4 bases at J, with 14 bases between. The CDR3 consists of 14 residues. Germline CDR1 reads SNHLY; CDR2 reads FYNNEI. CDR3 DNA: TGTGCCAGCAGCTGGGGGGAGGTCCCAGATACGCAGTATTTT. It translates to CASSWGEVPDTQYF.

This sequence joins TRBV4-1 and TRBJ2-6; the D is unclear. Germline-derived CDR1 and CDR2 are MGHRA and YSYEKL. The CDR3 loop spans 16 amino acids. V lost 0 bases, J lost 0 bases, and 6 bases lay in between. CDR3 bases: TGCGCCAGCAGCCAAGACAGGAGCTCTGGGGCCAACGTCCTGACTTTC. It translates to CASSQDRSSGANVLTF.

This clonotype occurred many times. V usage is TRBV30 and J usage is TRBJ2-7; 13 nucleotides match TRBD2. J lost 2 bases, V lost 5 bases, and 6 bases had no gene match. This CDR3 contains 15 residues. Germline CDR1 reads GTSNPN; CDR2 reads SVGIG (reference sequence). This chain's CDR3 is CAWAPGLAGTYEQYF. DNA of the CDR3: TGTGCCTGGGCCCCGGGACTAGCGGGAACCTACGAGCAGTACTTC.

This clonotype was counted a few times. The rearrangement links TRBV27 to TRBJ1-5, with D possibly TRBD1 on 6 matching bases. CDR1 is MNHEY and CDR2 is SMNVEV in the germline V gene (reference sequence). V lost 5 bases and J 0 bases, leaving 14 bases between the germline ends. This CDR3 spans 16 amino acids. The CDR3 sequence is CASSPLDSLSNQPQHF. The CDR3, as DNA: TGTGCCAGCAGTCCCCTGGACAGCCTTAGCAATCAGCCCCAGCATTTT.

This clonotype came up a few times. The chain carries TRBV11-2 and TRBJ2-5; D uncertain. CDR3 length: 11 residues. The V end lost 6 bases, the J end lost 3 bases, and 5 bases lay between the germline ends. The germline gives CDR1 SGHAT, CDR2 FQNNGV. CDR3 amino acids: CASSIEETQYF. The CDR3, as DNA: TGTGCCAGCAGTATAGAAGAGACCCAGTACTTC. Together with reference TRBV11-2 and TRBJ2-5, the CDR3 gives the full variable domain: EAGVAQSPRYKIIEKRQSVAFWCNPISGHATLYWYQQILGQGPKLLIQFQNNGVVDDSQLPKDRFSAERLKGVDSTLKIQPAKLEDSAVYLCASSIEETQYFGPGTRLLVL.

This clonotype was recorded a few times. J is TRBJ2-7 and V is TRBV27; D might be TRBD2 (6 bases). This CDR3 has 14 amino acids. Germline values: CDR1 MNHEY, CDR2 SMNVEV (reference sequence). Trimming cost V 3 bases and J 3 bases, with 12 bases left between them. The DNA for the CDR3 is TGTGCCAGCAGTTTTGCCGGCGGGAACTACGAGCAGTACTTC. Protein sequence: CASSFAGGNYEQYF.

This clonotype was found a few times. The rearrangement uses TRBV11-2 and TRBJ2-5, with D possibly matching TRBD2 (5 bases). The CDR3 sequence is 14 residues long. CDR1 and CDR2 (germline): SGHAT, FQNNGV. V gave up 2 bases and J gave up 4 bases, with 11 bases separating them. The CDR3 is CASSLFGGGETQYF. CDR3 sequence (DNA): TGTGCCAGCAGCTTATTCGGAGGAGGAGAGACCCAGTACTTC.

The rearrangement uses TRBV6-5 and TRBJ2-7; the D gene is possibly TRBD2 (5 bases). V was clipped by 7 bases and J by 7 bases, with 17 bases between them. This CDR3 has 13 amino acids. CDR1 and CDR2 from the germline V gene are MNHEY and SVGAGI. The CDR3 protein is CASTPTTRGEQYF. The CDR3 coding sequence is TGTGCCAGCACCCCCACCACCCGAGGGGAGCAGTACTTC.

This clonotype was seen ten or more times. The V gene is TRBV20-1, the J gene TRBJ1-5; D perhaps matches TRBD1 (5 bases). The CDR3 contains 14 residues. The V gene lost 7 bases and the J gene lost 0 bases, with 13 bases spanning the gap. CDR1 is DFQATT, CDR2 SNEGSKA, per germline (reference sequence). The CDR3 DNA reads as TGCAGTGTCCTAAGGGGCTTTAGCAATCAGCCCCAGCATTTT. Protein sequence: CSVLRGFSNQPQHF.

This clonotype was counted many times. The rearrangement joins TRBV11-3 to TRBJ2-1; 11 nucleotides agree with TRBD2. Germline CDR1 reads SGHNT; CDR2 reads YENEEA. J was trimmed by 5 bases and V by 1 base; bases with no gene match: 7. The CDR3 length is 17 residues. CDR3 protein: CASSLGRGTSGDNEQFF. As DNA, the CDR3 is TGTGCCAGCAGCTTAGGAAGGGGGACTAGCGGAGACAATGAGCAGTTCTTC.

The gene calls are TRBV24-1 and TRBJ2-3, with D perhaps TRBD2 (6 bases). The CDR3 is 15 amino acids. The V and J ends lost 4 bases and 4 bases respectively, with 14 bases between them. Germline V lookup: CDR1 KGHDR, CDR2 SFDVKD. CDR3 DNA sequence: TGTGCCACCAGTGACGTACTAGGAGGGCCAGATACGCAGTATTTT. Translated, it gives CATSDVLGGPDTQYF.

This clonotype was seen a handful of times. V gene TRBV6-2 or TRBV6-3 combines with J gene TRBJ2-1; no clear D gene. V shed 0 bases and J shed 7 bases, with 16 bases lying between them. Germline V gene data show CDR1 as MNHEY and CDR2 as SVGEGT. CDR3 length: 16 amino acids. CDR3 protein: CASSYSSPTLGNEQFF. For the CDR3, the DNA is TGTGCCAGCAGTTACTCTAGCCCCACACTTGGGAATGAGCAGTTCTTC.

This clonotype was counted between two and nine times. The chain carries TRBV4-3 and TRBJ2-7; no clear D gene. V lost 0 bases, J lost 2 bases, and 8 bases lay in between. Per germline, CDR1 LGHNA and CDR2 YSLEER. This CDR3 has 14 residues. This chain's CDR3 is CASSQDTGTYEQYF. CDR3 sequence (DNA): TGCGCCAGCAGCCAAGATACCGGAACCTACGAGCAGTACTTC.

The V gene is TRBV12-3 or TRBV12-4, the J gene TRBJ2-3; 9 bases agree with TRBD2. The junction had 9 bases not matched to a gene; V was cut back by 5 bases and J by 3 bases. This CDR3 region has 16 residues. CDR3 region: CASSPLAGVATDTQYF. The CDR3, as DNA: TGTGCCAGCAGTCCGTTAGCGGGAGTGGCGACAGATACGCAGTATTTT.

This clonotype showed up just a few times. The genes are TRBV20-1 and TRBJ1-6, with a possible D match to TRBD1 (6 bases). This CDR3 region has 13 residues. The V end was cut by 7 bases, the J end by 7 bases, with 14 bases between. Per the germline V gene, CDR1 is DFQATT and CDR2 is SNEGSKA (reference sequence). CDR3 in DNA: TGCAGTGGTAGGGACATCCCAAATTCACCCCTCCACTTT. This translates into CSGRDIPNSPLHF.

The V and J genes are TRBV13 and TRBJ1-1, with D maybe TRBD1 (6 bases). CDR1 is PRHDT and CDR2 is FYEKMQ in the germline V gene (reference sequence). Trimming stripped 4 bases from V and 1 base from J, with 19 bases between. The CDR3 contains 17 residues. In DNA, the CDR3 is TGTGCCAGCAGCTGGCCGGGACAACGAGGAAGGAACACTGAAGCTTTCTTT. Translated, it gives CASSWPGQRGRNTEAFF.

This rearrangement joins TRBV20-1 to TRBJ2-7; tentative D call: TRBD2 (6 bases). The CDR3 has 15 amino acids. Germline assignment: CDR1 DFQATT and CDR2 SNEGSKA (reference sequence). V was trimmed by 2 bases and J by 3 bases, leaving 17 bases between them. Here the CDR3 reads CSARPTSLGGYEQYF. The CDR3 nucleotides read TGCAGTGCTAGACCGACTAGTCTCGGGGGCTACGAGCAGTACTTC.

The chain combines TRBV9 with TRBJ2-5, with unresolved D. V lost 1 base to trimming and J lost 1 base, with 8 bases between them. Per germline, CDR1 SGDLS and CDR2 YYNGEE. This CDR3 comprises 14 residues. DNA for the CDR3: TGTGCCAGCAGCGTATCTCACCGCCAAGAGACCCAGTACTTC. This sequence encodes CASSVSHRQETQYF.

The genes are TRBV28 and TRBJ2-7; 8 bases map to TRBD2. V lost 5 bases to trimming and J lost 0 bases; unmatched junction nucleotides: 12. Germline V lookup: CDR1 MDHEN, CDR2 SYDVKM. CDR3 length equals 17 residues. The CDR3 reads CASSPPGLVFSSYEQYF. The CDR3 nucleotides are TGTGCCAGCAGTCCGCCGGGACTAGTTTTTAGCTCCTACGAGCAGTACTTC.

This clonotype was found many times. The chain carries TRBV5-6 and TRBJ1-1; D not certain. From germline, CDR1 is SGHDT and CDR2 YYEEEE. The CDR3 sequence is 13 residues long. V gave up 0 bases and J gave up 10 bases, with 13 bases separating them. This chain's CDR3 is CASSLANAGRAFF. As DNA, the CDR3 is TGTGCCAGCAGCTTGGCCAATGCGGGGAGAGCTTTCTTT.

J is TRBJ2-1 and V is TRBV7-2; 8 bases are a match to TRBD2. There are 13 residues in the CDR3. The V gene's germline CDR1 is SGHTA and CDR2 FQGNSA. J gave up 8 bases and V 3 bases, and 3 bases lay outside the gene matches. The CDR3 sequence is CASSLSGSYEQFF. In DNA, the CDR3 is TGTGCCAGCAGCTTGAGCGGGAGCTATGAGCAGTTCTTC. The whole variable domain, remainder taken from reference TRBV7-2 and TRBJ2-1, is GAGVSQSPSNKVTEKGKDVELRCDPISGHTALYWYRQSLGQGLEFLIYFQGNSAPDKSGLPSDRFSAERTGGSVSTLTIQRTQQEDSAVYLCASSLSGSYEQFFGPGTRLTVL.

The chain uses TRBV12-2 and TRBJ2-2; the D segment call TRBD2 is taken from the table without a DNA check. TRBV12-2 is a known pseudogene. CDR3 size: 14 residues. The CDR3 region is CAYKWRDITGELFF. The DNA of the CDR3 is TGTGCATATAAGTGGCGGGATATAACCGGGGAGCTGTTTTTT.

The chain recombines TRBV9 with TRBJ2-1, with unresolved D. CDR1 SGDLS and CDR2 YYNGEE come from the germline V gene. The ends were cut back, 2 bases at V and 7 bases at J, with 13 bases in the middle. The CDR3 sequence is 14 residues long. In nucleotides, the CDR3 is TGTGCCAGCAGCGTGAACGGCCAGAGGAATGAGCAGTTCTTC. Amino acids: CASSVNGQRNEQFF.

This chain links TRBV28 with TRBJ2-3; no clear D gene. Trimming removed 2 bases at V and 1 base at J, with 7 bases between. CDR3 size: 14 residues. CDR1 is MDHEN, CDR2 SYDVKM, per germline. Here the CDR3 DNA reads TGTGCCAGCAGTTTAGGGGATCGCACAGATACGCAGTATTTT. It specifies CASSLGDRTDTQYF.

The table lists this clonotype with many counts. At one end, the junction sequence differs from germline, possibly due to a read error. The chain links TRBV6-2 or TRBV6-3 to TRBJ1-5, with TRBD1 matching over 7 bases. Germline V lookup: CDR1 MNHEY, CDR2 SVGEGT. This CDR3 has 13 residues. The CDR3 region is CASNYRGRQPQHF. In nucleotides, the CDR3 is TGTGCCAGCAATTACAGGGGACGCCAGCCCCAGCATTTT.

Only a few counts were recorded for this clonotype. This sequence joins TRBV20-1 and TRBJ2-7, with 8 bases identical to TRBD2. V lost 3 bases, J lost 3 bases, and 7 bases stayed unmatched. Germline V CDR1 and CDR2: DFQATT, SNEGSKA (reference sequence). The CDR3 totals 14 residues. Here the CDR3 DNA reads TGCAGTGCTAGGGAGCGGGAGCCCGACTACGAGCAGTACTTC. Its protein product is CSAREREPDYEQYF.